One and the same sample provided the 21 T cell receptor beta chains below, sequenced in a study of graft-versus-host responses after intestinal transplantation. Method: immunoSEQ multiplex PCR; TCRdb's copy keeps in-frame clones and lacks some. The profile shows approximately 60,000 clones, around 90% of them singletons. Sample: PBMCs, taken 26 days after transplant. These receptors came from a human patient who received an intestinal transplant, so some T cells may come from the graft donor.

The chain joins TRBV4-1 to TRBJ1-2; TRBD1 matches 8 bases. CDR1 MGHRA and CDR2 YSYEKL come from the germline V gene. After removal of 0 bases from V and 5 bases from J, the junction contained 2 bases not matched to a gene. This CDR3 has 14 residues. The CDR3 loop is CASSQDRGPYGYTF. The CDR3 coding sequence is TGCGCCAGCAGCCAAGACAGGGGGCCTTATGGCTACACCTTC.

This clone was counted between two and nine times. This chain connects TRBV19 to TRBJ1-4; D gene uncertain. Trimming shortened V by 0 bases and J by 7 bases, and 12 bases separated the two germline ends. The CDR3 extends over 15 amino acids. Germline-derived CDR1 and CDR2 are LNHDA and SQIVND (reference sequence). DNA of the CDR3: TGTGCCAGTAGTATAGATTTATCCCAGGTTGAAAAACTGTTTTTT. Translated: CASSIDLSQVEKLFF.

The rearrangement links TRBV2 to TRBJ1-2; the D is unclear. Germline CDR1 reads SNHLY; CDR2 reads FYNNEI. V was pared by 3 bases and J by 4 bases, with 6 bases between. The CDR3 covers 12 residues. As DNA, the CDR3 is TGTGCCAGCAGTGACTCGGGCTATGGCTACACCTTC. Amino acids: CASSDSGYGYTF.

V and J are TRBV29-1 and TRBJ1-3; TRBD1 matches at 8 bases. The CDR3 sequence is 14 residues long. Germline V gene data show CDR1 as SQVTM and CDR2 as ANQGSEA. Trimming at V came to 2 bases and at J to 4 bases, leaving 4 bases not matched to a gene. CDR3 region: CSVEPRGPGNTIYF. The CDR3 region has the DNA TGCAGCGTTGAACCCAGGGGGCCAGGAAACACCATATATTTT.

This chain uses TRBV19 with TRBJ2-7; the D is unclear. CDR1 and CDR2 (germline): LNHDA, SQIVND (reference sequence). This CDR3 comprises 13 residues. The V end lost 6 bases, the J end lost 2 bases, and 11 bases lay between the germline ends. CDR3 sequence: CASSDLEAYEQYF. In DNA, the CDR3 is TGTGCCAGTAGCGACCTAGAAGCCTACGAGCAGTACTTC.

The chain joins TRBV5-8 to TRBJ2-2; D possibly corresponds to TRBD1 (5 bases). Germline CDR1 is SGHTS and CDR2 is YDEGEE. This CDR3 region has 16 residues. V shed 0 bases and J shed 0 bases, with 9 bases lying between them. This CDR3 reads CASSLEGRANTGELFF. As DNA, the CDR3 is TGTGCCAGCAGCTTGGAGGGCAGGGCGAACACCGGGGAGCTGTTTTTT.

The rearrangement links TRBV30 to TRBJ1-6; 9 bases match TRBD1. The CDR3 is made up of 15 amino acids. The germline V gene encodes CDR1 GTSNPN and CDR2 SVGIG (reference sequence). The V and J ends lost 4 bases and 7 bases, in that order; junction bases with no gene match: 8. CDR3 amino acids: CAWTKTGGGNSPLHF. CDR3 sequence (DNA): TGTGCCTGGACAAAGACAGGGGGAGGAAATTCACCCCTCCACTTT.

This clone was detected once. The gene calls are TRBV9 and TRBJ1-1, with D possibly matching TRBD1 (5 bases). This CDR3 contains 16 residues. V lost 4 bases to trimming and J lost 4 bases, with 20 bases between them. CDR1 and CDR2 from the germline V gene are SGDLS and YYNGEE. CDR3 sequence reads: CASSLEARPGGTEAFF. The CDR3 coding sequence is TGTGCCAGCAGCCTAGAAGCAAGACCGGGGGGCACTGAAGCTTTCTTT.

As to this clone: The CDR3 does not close with the conserved phenylalanine or tryptophan, likely indicating a read error. The J gene is TRBJ2-7, the V gene TRBV6-1, with 8 nucleotides matching TRBD1. The V and J ends lost 8 bases and 6 bases, in that order; junction bases with no gene match: 9. The CDR3 covers 13 residues. Germline V gives CDR1 MNHNS, CDR2 SASEGT. CDR3 residues: CASGQDREGEQYL. The CDR3 DNA reads as TGTGCCAGCGGCCAGGACAGGGAAGGCGAGCAGTACCTC.

The chain uses TRBV6-1 and TRBJ2-1, with D maybe TRBD2 (7 bases). Germline CDR1 is MNHNS and CDR2 is SASEGT. Trimming removed 10 bases from V and 4 bases from J, with 17 bases in between. The CDR3 has 14 amino acids. The CDR3 region is CATSLGGGYNEQFF. In DNA, the CDR3 is TGTGCCACCTCCTTAGGGGGGGGATACAATGAGCAGTTCTTC.

This rearrangement joins TRBV4-1 to TRBJ2-7; 9 nucleotides line up with TRBD2. In germline, CDR1 is MGHRA, CDR2 YSYEKL. The CDR3 has 15 residues. V was clipped by 2 bases and J by 2 bases; unmatched bases: 4. The CDR3 loop reads CASSQLAGSPYEQYF. CDR3 coding DNA: TGCGCCAGCAGCCAACTAGCGGGGTCCCCCTACGAGCAGTACTTC.

V usage is TRBV27 and J usage is TRBJ1-2; the match to TRBD1 covers 9 bases. Germline lookup yields CDR1 MNHEY and CDR2 SMNVEV (reference sequence). This CDR3 is built from 15 residues. V lost 4 bases to trimming and J lost 8 bases; unmatched junction nucleotides: 11. CDR3 region: CASSSFWGQGGGYTF. The CDR3 nucleotides are TGTGCCAGCAGTTCCTTCTGGGGACAGGGTGGAGGCTACACCTTC.

The V call is TRBV19, the J call TRBJ2-2; 13 positions agree with TRBD2. V shed 6 bases and J 5 bases; nucleotides not matched to a gene: 3. The germline V gene encodes CDR1 LNHDA and CDR2 SQIVND (reference sequence). This CDR3 has 15 residues. The CDR3 DNA sequence: TGTGCCAGTAGCCCGGGACTAGCGGGGACCGGGGAGCTGTTTTTT. Encoded protein: CASSPGLAGTGELFF.

V usage is TRBV19 and J usage is TRBJ1-2, with 9 bases lining up with TRBD1. There are 14 residues in the CDR3. In germline, CDR1 is LNHDA, CDR2 SQIVND (reference sequence). The trim removed 6 bases at V and 5 bases at J, leaving 7 bases unmatched. The CDR3 DNA reads as TGTGCCAGTAGGGGGACAGGGAGTAGGTATGGCTACACCTTC. Amino acids: CASRGTGSRYGYTF.

The rearrangement links TRBV9 to TRBJ2-3, with D hard to call. Germline CDR1 reads SGDLS; CDR2 reads YYNGEE. The ends were cut back, 0 bases at V and 0 bases at J, with 8 bases in the middle. This CDR3 is 15 amino acids long. The CDR3 nucleotides read TGTGCCAGCAGCGTAGTTGGCTTAAGCACAGATACGCAGTATTTT. This translates into CASSVVGLSTDTQYF.

This chain links TRBV5-1 with TRBJ2-7; D gene ambiguous. Looked up from germline, CDR1 is SGHRS and CDR2 is YFSETQ. This CDR3 is 13 amino acids long. V shed 0 bases and J shed 4 bases, with 8 bases lying between them. Here the CDR3 DNA reads TGCGCCAGCAGCTTGGCCCCGGAGTACGAGCAGTACTTC. It encodes CASSLAPEYEQYF.

This chain links TRBV28 with TRBJ2-3; the match to TRBD1 covers 11 bases. With 3 bases clipped from V and 5 bases from J, the junction kept 4 bases outside the gene matches. CDR3 length: 15 amino acids. Per the germline V gene, CDR1 is MDHEN and CDR2 is SYDVKM. The CDR3 loop reads CASSLDRGLGDTQYF. The CDR3 nucleotides are TGTGCCAGCAGTTTGGACAGGGGGCTTGGAGATACGCAGTATTTT.

The chain couples TRBV28 to TRBJ2-3; 9 positions match TRBD2. The CDR3 consists of 17 residues. The germline V gene encodes CDR1 MDHEN and CDR2 SYDVKM. The trim removed 7 bases at V and 8 bases at J, leaving 19 bases unmatched. CDR3 residues: CASTGFGGGGASATQYF. The CDR3 DNA sequence: TGTGCCAGCACAGGGTTTGGTGGCGGGGGGGCCTCTGCTACGCAGTATTTT.

The V call is TRBV28, the J call TRBJ1-2; a weak D match, TRBD1 (5 bases). With 2 bases removed from V and 6 bases from J, the gap between germline ends came to 16 bases. The CDR3 extends over 15 amino acids. The germline gives CDR1 MDHEN, CDR2 SYDVKM. CDR3 loop: CASSLGTPGTDGYTF. DNA of the CDR3: TGTGCCAGCAGTTTAGGGACTCCGGGAACGGATGGCTACACCTTC.

The genes are TRBV5-4 and TRBJ2-5, with D possibly matching TRBD1 (6 bases). Trimming pared 5 bases from V and 5 bases from J, leaving 16 bases between. Germline V gene lookup returns CDR1 SGHNT and CDR2 YYREEE (reference sequence). CDR3 length: 14 residues. Here the CDR3 DNA reads TGTGCCAGCAGTTCCAGGGGAGATTGGGAGACCCAGTACTTC. It encodes CASSSRGDWETQYF.

V usage is TRBV5-8 and J usage is TRBJ1-2; the D is unclear. CDR3 size: 13 residues. Per germline, CDR1 SGHTS and CDR2 YDEGEE. V was shortened by 4 bases and J by 8 bases, with 15 bases between the two germline ends. Here the CDR3 reads CASSPWTRRGYTF. CDR3 coding DNA: TGTGCCAGCAGCCCTTGGACCCGGAGGGGCTACACCTTC.